The clone carrying this T cell receptor (beta chain) is classed as medium-sized. Its antigen remains unidentified. Coverage ceases 3 residues before the CDR3 finishes, and the germline J gene fills in the end. V shed 9 bases and J shed 2 bases, with 15 bases lying between them. CDR1 is SGHRS and CDR2 is YFSETQ in the germline V gene. The CDR3 spans 13 residues. Heparinized whole blood, roughly 4.5 to 8 ml, came from each donor. The sample belongs to a study of T cell clonality in common variable immunodeficiency. Findings of the study overall: Authors noted CVID clonality's cause needs subpopulation repertoire sequencing. Fewer TCRbeta clones were shared among CVID subjects than controls.

Only in-frame clones appear in the TCRdb table, and some are missing; sequencing was by immunoSEQ multiplex PCR. The sample includes 30,000 to 40,000 clones, none of them occurring once. This TCR was recovered from a person between 18 and 75 years old in good health. The J gene is TRBJ2-7, the V gene TRBV5-1; D not certain. Sequenced: peripheral blood mononuclear cells. The CDR3 reads CATLIRFTYEQYF. The part of the CDR3 DNA that was read is TGCGCCACCCTAATCCGATTTACCTACGAG.